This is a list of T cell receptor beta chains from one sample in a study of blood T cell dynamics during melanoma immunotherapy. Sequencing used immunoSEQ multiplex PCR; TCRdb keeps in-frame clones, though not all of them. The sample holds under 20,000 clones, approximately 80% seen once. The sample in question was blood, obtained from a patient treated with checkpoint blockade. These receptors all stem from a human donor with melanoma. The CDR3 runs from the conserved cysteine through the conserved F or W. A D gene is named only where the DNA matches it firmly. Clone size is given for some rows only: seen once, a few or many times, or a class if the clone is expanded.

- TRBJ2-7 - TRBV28 CASSFVGLIEASYEQYF TGTGCCAGCAGTTTCGTGGGGCTAATAGAGGCTTCCTACGAGCAGTACTTC
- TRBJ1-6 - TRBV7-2 CASSLAHVGDNSPLHF TGTGCCAGCAGCTTAGCGCACGTAGGAGATAATTCACCCCTCCACTTT
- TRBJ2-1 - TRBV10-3 CAIGLVYNEQFF TGTGCCATCGGGCTAGTTTACAATGAGCAGTTCTTC
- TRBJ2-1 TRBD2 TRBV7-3 CASSSGLAGRGNEQFF TGTGCCAGCAGCTCAGGACTAGCGGGGAGGGGCAATGAGCAGTTCTTC
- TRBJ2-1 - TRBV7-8 CASSLNIARGDSSYNEQFF TGTGCCAGCAGCTTAAACATCGCCAGGGGCGATAGCTCCTACAATGAGCAGTTCTTC
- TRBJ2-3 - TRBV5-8 CASSLDLTDTQYF TGTGCCAGCAGCTTGGACCTGACAGATACGCAGTATTTT
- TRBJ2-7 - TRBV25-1 CASSEGVYEQYF TGTGCCAGCAGTGAAGGGGTTTACGAGCAGTACTTC
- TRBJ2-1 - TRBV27 CASSLGGAAGSSYNEQFF TGTGCCAGCAGTTTAGGGGGCGCAGCGGGAAGCTCCTACAATGAGCAGTTCTTC
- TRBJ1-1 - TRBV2 CASRGSWTVNTEAFF TGTGCCAGCAGAGGATCCTGGACGGTAAACACTGAAGCTTTCTTT
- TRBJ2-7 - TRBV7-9 CASSSNNRDTPYEQYF TGTGCCAGCAGCTCCAATAACCGGGACACACCATACGAGCAGTACTTC
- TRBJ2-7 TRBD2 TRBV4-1 CASSQPPGTSGRAYEQYF TGCGCCAGCAGCCAACCCCCCGGGACTAGCGGGAGGGCCTACGAGCAGTACTTC
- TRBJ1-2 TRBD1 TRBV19 CASSIPRTGGADGYTF TGTGCCAGTAGTATCCCCAGGACAGGGGGCGCGGATGGCTACACCTTC
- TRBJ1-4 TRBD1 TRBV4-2 CASSQEGQGVNEKLFF TGTGCCAGCAGCCAAGAAGGACAGGGGGTAAATGAAAAACTGTTTTTT
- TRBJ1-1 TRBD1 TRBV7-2 CASSLGQGITEAFF TGTGCCAGCAGCTTAGGACAGGGGATCACTGAAGCTTTCTTT
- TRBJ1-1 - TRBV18 CASSPTDRIAEAFF TGTGCCAGCTCACCTACGGACCGCATCGCTGAAGCTTTCTTT
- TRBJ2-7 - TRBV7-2 CASSPQWVSSYEQYF TGTGCCAGCTCCCCCCAGTGGGTGAGCTCCTACGAGCAGTACTTC
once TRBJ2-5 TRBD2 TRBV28 CASSPGLAGAETQYF TGTGCCAGCAGTCCGGGACTAGCGGGAGCAGAGACCCAGTACTTC
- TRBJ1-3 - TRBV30 CAWIPPSGNTIYF TGTGCCTGGATTCCTCCCTCTGGAAACACCATATATTTT
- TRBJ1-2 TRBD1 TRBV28 CASSFLDRDYGYTF TGTGCCAGCAGTTTCCTCGACAGGGACTATGGCTACACCTTC
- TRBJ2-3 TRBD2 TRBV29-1 CSVCPLTSGRTDTQYF TGCAGCGTTTGTCCTCTGACTAGCGGGAGGACAGATACGCAGTATTTT
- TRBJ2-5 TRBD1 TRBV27 CASSFRGTREETQYF TGTGCCAGCAGTTTCAGGGGGACGAGGGAAGAGACCCAGTACTTC
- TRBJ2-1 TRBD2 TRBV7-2 CASSLFAAGGQGNEQFF TGTGCCAGCAGCTTATTCGCGGCGGGAGGTCAGGGGAATGAGCAGTTCTTC
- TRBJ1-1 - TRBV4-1 CASSHALGAEAFF TGCGCCAGCAGCCACGCCCTCGGTGCTGAAGCTTTCTTT
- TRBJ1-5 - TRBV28 CASSALDRREQPQHF TGTGCCAGCAGTGCCCTGGACCGTCGAGAGCAGCCCCAGCATTTT
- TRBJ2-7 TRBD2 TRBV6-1 CASRPAGFAYEQYF TGTGCCAGCAGGCCAGCGGGATTCGCCTACGAGCAGTACTTC
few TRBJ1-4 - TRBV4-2 CASSQLREGEKLFF TGTGCCAGCAGCCAACTCAGGGAAGGGGAAAAACTGTTTTTT
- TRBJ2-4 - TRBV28 CASSFRGNIQYF TGTGCCAGCAGTTTTCGCGGAAACATTCAGTACTTC